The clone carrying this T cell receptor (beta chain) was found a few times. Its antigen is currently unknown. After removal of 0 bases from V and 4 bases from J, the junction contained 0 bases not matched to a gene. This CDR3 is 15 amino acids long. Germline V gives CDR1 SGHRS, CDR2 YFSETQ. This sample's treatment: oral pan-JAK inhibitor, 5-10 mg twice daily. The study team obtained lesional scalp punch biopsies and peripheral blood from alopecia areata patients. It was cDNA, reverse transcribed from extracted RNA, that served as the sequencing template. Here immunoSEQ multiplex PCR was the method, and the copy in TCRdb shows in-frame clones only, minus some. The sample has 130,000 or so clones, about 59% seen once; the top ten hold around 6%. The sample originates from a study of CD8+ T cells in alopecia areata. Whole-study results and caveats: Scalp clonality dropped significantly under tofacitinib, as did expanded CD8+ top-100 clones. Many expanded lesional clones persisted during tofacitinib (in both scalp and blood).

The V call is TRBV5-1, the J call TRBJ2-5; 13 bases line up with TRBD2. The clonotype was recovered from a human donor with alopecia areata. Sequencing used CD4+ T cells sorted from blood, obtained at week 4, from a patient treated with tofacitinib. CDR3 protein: CASSLGLAGGETQYF. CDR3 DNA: TGCGCCAGCAGCTTGGGACTAGCGGGAGGAGAGACCCAGTACTTC. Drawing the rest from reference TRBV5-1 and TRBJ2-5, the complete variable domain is KAGVTQTPRYLIKTRGQQVTLSCSPISGHRSVSWYQQTPGQGLQFLFEYFSETQRNKGNFPGRFSGRQFSNSRSEMNVSTLELGDSALYLCASSLGLAGGETQYFGPGTRLLVL.